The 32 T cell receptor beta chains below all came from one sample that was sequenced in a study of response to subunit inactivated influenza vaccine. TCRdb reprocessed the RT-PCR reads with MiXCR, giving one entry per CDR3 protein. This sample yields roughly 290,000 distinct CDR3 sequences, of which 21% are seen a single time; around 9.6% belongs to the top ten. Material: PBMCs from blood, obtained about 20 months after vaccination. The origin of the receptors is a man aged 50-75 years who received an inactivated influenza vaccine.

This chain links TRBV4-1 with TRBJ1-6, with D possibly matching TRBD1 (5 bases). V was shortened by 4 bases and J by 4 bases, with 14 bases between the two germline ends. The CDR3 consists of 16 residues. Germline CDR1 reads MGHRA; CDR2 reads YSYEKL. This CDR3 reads CASSPAVGQYNSPLHF. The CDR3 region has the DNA TGCGCCAGCAGCCCGGCGGTGGGGCAGTATAATTCACCCCTCCACTTT.

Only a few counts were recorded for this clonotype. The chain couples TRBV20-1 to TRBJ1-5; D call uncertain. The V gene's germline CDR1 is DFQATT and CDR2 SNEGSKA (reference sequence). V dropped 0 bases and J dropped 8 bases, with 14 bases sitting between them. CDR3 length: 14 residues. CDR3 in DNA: TGCAGTGCTAGAGATTGGTTGGGGTTGAAGCCCCAGCATTTT. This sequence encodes CSARDWLGLKPQHF.

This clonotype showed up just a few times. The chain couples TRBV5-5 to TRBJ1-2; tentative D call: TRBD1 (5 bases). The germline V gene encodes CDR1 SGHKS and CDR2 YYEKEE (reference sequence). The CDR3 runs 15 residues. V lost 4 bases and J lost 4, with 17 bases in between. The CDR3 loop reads CASSPSGAPSYGYTF. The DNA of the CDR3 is TGTGCCAGCAGCCCGTCCGGGGCCCCAAGCTATGGCTACACCTTC.

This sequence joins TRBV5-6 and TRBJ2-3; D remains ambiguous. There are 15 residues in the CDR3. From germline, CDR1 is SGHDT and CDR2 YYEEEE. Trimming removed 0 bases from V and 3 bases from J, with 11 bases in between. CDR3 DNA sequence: TGTGCCAGCAGCTTGGACCAGGACGAGACAGATACGCAGTATTTT. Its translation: CASSLDQDETDTQYF.

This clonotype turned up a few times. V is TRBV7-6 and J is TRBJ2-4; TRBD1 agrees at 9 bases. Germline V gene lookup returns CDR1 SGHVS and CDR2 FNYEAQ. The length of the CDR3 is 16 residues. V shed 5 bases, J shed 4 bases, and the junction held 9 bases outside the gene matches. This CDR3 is CASSPGTGYAKNIQYF. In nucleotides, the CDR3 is TGTGCCAGCAGCCCCGGGACAGGGTACGCTAAAAACATTCAGTACTTC.

The CDR3 DNA follows: TGCAGTGCTAGAACTCCGGGACTAGCGGGAGGAGGGTCCTACAATGAGCAGTTCTTC. Translated: CSARTPGLAGGGSYNEQFF. The chain uses TRBV20-1 and TRBJ2-1; TRBD2 aligns across 15 bases. The V gene end was trimmed by 2 bases and the J gene end by 1 base; junction bases not matched to a gene: 9. Germline CDR1 DFQATT, CDR2 SNEGSKA (reference sequence). The CDR3 has 19 residues.

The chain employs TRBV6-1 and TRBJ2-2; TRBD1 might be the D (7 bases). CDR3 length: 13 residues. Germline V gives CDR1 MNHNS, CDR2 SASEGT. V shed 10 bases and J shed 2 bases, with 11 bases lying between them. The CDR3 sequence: CATGDRNTGELFF. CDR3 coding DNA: TGTGCCACGGGGGACAGAAACACCGGGGAGCTGTTTTTT.

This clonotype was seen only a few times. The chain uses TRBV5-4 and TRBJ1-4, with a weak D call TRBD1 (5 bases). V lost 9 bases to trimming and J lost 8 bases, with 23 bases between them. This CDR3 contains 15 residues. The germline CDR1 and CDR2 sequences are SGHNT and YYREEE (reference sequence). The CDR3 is CATGDGSRAGEKLFF. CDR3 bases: TGTGCCACCGGGGACGGCAGTAGGGCGGGCGAAAAACTGTTTTTT.

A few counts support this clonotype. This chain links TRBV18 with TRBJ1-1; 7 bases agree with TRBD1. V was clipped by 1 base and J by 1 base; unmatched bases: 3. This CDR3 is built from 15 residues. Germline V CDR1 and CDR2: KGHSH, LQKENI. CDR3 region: CASSPQGAENTEAFF. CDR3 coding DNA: TGTGCCAGCTCACCACAGGGGGCTGAGAACACTGAAGCTTTCTTT.

The CDR3 nucleotides are TGTGCCAGCAGTTTAGTTAGCGGGAGCGGCACCGGGGAGCTGTTTTTT. Residues: CASSLVSGSGTGELFF. The chain uses TRBV27 and TRBJ2-2; 9 bases are shared with TRBD2. Germline CDR1 reads MNHEY; CDR2 reads SMNVEV (reference sequence). The CDR3 runs 16 residues. V shed 2 bases, J shed 4 bases, and the junction held 5 bases outside the gene matches.

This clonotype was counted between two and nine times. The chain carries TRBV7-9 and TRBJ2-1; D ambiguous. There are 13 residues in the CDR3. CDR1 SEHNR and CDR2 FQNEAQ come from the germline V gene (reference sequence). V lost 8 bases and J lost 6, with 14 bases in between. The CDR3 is CASFIGHGNEQFF. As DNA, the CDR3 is TGTGCCAGCTTTATCGGTCATGGCAATGAGCAGTTCTTC.

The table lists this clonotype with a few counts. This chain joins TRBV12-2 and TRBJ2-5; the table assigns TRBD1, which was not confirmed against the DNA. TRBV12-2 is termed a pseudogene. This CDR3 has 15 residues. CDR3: CASRSPHPGLETQYF. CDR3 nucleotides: TGTGCAAGTCGCTCCCCACATCCGGGATTGGAGACCCAGTACTTC.

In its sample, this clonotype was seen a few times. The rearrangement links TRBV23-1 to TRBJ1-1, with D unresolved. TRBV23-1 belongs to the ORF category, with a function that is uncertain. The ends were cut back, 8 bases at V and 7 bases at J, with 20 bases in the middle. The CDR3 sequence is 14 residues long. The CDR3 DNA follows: TGCGCCAGCCTTCGAGGCGCAGAATTCAATGAAGCTTTCTTT. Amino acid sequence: CASLRGAEFNEAFF.

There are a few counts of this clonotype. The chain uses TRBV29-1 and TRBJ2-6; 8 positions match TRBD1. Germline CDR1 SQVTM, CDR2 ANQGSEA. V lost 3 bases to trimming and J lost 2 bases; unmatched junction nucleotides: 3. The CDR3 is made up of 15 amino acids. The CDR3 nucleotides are TGCAGCGTTGAGACAGGGGTGACTGGGGCCAACGTCCTGACTTTC. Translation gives CSVETGVTGANVLTF.

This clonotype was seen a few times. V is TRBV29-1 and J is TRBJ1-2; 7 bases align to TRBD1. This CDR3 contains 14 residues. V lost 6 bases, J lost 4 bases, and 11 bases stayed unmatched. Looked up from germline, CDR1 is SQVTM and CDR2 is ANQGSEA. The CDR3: CSVSEGADGYGYTF. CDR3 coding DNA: TGCAGCGTCTCTGAGGGGGCGGATGGCTATGGCTACACCTTC.

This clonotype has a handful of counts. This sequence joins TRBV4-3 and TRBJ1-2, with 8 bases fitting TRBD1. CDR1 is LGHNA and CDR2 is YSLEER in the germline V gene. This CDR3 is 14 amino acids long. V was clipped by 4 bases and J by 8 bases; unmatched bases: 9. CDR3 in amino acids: CASSPHDRGYGYTF. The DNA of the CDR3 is TGCGCCAGCAGCCCCCACGACAGGGGATACGGCTACACCTTC.

The CDR3 reads CSARVAARVYNEQFF. CDR3 sequence (DNA): TGCAGTGCTAGAGTAGCGGCCAGGGTGTACAATGAGCAGTTCTTC. The V call is TRBV20-1, the J call TRBJ2-1; perhaps TRBD2 as D (6 bases). Trimming pared 1 base from V and 4 bases from J, leaving 14 bases between. Looked up from germline, CDR1 is DFQATT and CDR2 is SNEGSKA (reference sequence). CDR3 size: 15 residues.

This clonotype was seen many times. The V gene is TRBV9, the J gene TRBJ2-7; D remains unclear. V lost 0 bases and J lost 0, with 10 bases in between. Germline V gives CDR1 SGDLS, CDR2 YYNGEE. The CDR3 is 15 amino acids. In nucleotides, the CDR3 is TGTGCCAGCAGCGTAGGTACGCTAACCTCCTACGAGCAGTACTTC. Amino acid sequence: CASSVGTLTSYEQYF.

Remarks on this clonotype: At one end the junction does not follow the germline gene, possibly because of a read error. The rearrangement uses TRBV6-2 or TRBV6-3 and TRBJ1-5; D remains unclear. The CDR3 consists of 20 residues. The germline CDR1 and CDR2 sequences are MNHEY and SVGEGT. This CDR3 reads CASSYSPSSFASYSNQAQHF. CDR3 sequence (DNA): TGTGCCAGCAGTTACTCGCCTTCCAGCTTCGCCTCCTATAGCAATCAGGCCCAGCATTTT.

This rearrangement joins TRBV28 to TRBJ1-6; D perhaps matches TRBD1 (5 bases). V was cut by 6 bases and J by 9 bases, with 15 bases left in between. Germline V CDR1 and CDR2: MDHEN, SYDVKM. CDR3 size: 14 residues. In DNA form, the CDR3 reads TGTGCCAGCAGCCCCGGGGACGGGAGTTCACCCCTCCACTTT. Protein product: CASSPGDGSSPLHF. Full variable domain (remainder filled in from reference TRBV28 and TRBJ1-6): DVKVTQSSRYLVKRTGEKVFLECVQDMDHENMFWYRQDPGLGLRLIYFSYDVKMKEKGDIPEGYSVSREKKERFSLILESASTNQTSMYLCASSPGDGSSPLHFGNGTRLTVT.

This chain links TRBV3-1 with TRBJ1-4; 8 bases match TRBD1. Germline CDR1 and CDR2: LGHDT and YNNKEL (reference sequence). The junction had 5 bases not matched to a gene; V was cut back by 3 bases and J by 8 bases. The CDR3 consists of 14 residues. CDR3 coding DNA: TGTGCCAGCAGCCAGGGACAGGAGAAGGAAAAACTGTTTTTT. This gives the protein CASSQGQEKEKLFF.

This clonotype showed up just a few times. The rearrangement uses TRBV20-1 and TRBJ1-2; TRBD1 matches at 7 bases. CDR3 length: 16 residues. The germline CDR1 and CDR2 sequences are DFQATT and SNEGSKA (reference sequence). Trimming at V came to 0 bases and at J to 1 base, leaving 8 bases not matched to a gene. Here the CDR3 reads CSARDLDRKFNYGYTF. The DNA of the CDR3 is TGCAGTGCTAGAGATTTGGACAGGAAGTTTAACTATGGCTACACCTTC.

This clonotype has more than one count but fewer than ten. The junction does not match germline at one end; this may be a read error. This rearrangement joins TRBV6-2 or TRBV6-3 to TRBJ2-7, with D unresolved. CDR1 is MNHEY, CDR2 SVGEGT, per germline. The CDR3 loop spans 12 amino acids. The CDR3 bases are TGTGCCAGCAGCCAAAAGTTAGCAGATTTGAACTTC. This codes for CASSQKLADLNF.

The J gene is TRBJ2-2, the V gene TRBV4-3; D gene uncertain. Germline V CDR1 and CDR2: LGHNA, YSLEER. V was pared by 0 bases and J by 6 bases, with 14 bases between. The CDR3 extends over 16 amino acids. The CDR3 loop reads CASSQDAPSGAGELFF. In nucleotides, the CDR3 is TGCGCCAGCAGCCAAGACGCGCCTAGTGGTGCCGGGGAGCTGTTTTTT.

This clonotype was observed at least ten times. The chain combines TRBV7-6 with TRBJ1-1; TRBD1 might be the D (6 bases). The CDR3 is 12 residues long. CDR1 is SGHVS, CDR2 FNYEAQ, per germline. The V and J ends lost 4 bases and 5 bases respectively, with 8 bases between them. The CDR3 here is CASSSGQTEAFF. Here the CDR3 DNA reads TGTGCCAGCAGCTCCGGACAGACTGAAGCTTTCTTT.

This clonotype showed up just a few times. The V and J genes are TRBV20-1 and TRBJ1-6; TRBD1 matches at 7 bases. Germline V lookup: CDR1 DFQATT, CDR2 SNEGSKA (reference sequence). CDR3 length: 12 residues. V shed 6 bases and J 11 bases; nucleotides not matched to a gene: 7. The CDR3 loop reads CSAGTVLTPLHF. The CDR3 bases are TGCAGTGCGGGGACAGTGTTAACACCCCTCCACTTT.

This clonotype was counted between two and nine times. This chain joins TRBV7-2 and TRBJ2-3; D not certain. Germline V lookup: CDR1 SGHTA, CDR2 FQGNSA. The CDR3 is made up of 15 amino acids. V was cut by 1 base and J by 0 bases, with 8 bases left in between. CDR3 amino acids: CASSLVFLSTDTQYF. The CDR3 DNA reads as TGTGCCAGCAGCTTAGTTTTCCTAAGCACAGATACGCAGTATTTT.

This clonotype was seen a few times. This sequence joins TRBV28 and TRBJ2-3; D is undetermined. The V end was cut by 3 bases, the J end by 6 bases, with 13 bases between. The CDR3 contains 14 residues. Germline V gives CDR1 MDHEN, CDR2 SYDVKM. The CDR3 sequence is CASSFIGKYDTQYF. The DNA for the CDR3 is TGTGCCAGCAGTTTCATAGGGAAGTATGATACGCAGTATTTT.

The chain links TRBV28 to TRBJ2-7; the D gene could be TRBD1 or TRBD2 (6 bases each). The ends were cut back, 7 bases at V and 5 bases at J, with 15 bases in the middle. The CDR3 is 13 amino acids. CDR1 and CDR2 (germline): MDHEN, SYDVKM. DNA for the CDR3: TGTGCCAGCACCCGGGGGCAATGGGACGAGCAGTACTTC. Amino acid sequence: CASTRGQWDEQYF.

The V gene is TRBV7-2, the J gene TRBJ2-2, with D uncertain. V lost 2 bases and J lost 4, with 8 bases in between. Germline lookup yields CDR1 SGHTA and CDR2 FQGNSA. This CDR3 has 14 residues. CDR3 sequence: CASSLFGITGELFF. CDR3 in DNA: TGTGCCAGCAGCTTATTCGGCATCACCGGGGAGCTGTTTTTT.

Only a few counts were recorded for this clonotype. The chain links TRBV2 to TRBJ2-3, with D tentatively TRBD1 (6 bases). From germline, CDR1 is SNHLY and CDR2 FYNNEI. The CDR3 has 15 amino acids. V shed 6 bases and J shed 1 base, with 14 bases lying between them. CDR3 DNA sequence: TGTGCCAGCAGCAACAGGGTAATGGGCACAGATACGCAGTATTTT. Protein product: CASSNRVMGTDTQYF.

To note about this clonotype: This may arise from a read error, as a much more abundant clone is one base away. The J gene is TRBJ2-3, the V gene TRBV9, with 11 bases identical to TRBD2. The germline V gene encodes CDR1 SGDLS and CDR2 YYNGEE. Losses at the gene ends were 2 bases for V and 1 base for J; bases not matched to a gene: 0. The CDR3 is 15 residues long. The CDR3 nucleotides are TGTGCCAGCAGCGTGGGACTAGCGGGCACAGATACGCAGTATTTT. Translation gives CASSVGLAGTDTQYF.